This T cell receptor (beta chain) was sequenced during a study of blood T cells in healthy people across ages. This clonotype came up a few times. PCR was performed a second time for about 7 to 12 cycles using a sample-barcoded 5' primer and a J-beta primer mix. Each cDNA was tagged by a template-switch adaptor containing 12 random nucleotides. TCRdb processed the 5' RACE reads anew with MiXCR; each CDR3 protein has one entry. The sample has around 1,500,000 distinct CDR3 sequences; about 43% are singletons. V shed 6 bases, J shed 5 bases, and the junction held 7 bases outside the gene matches. This CDR3 region has 15 residues. From germline, CDR1 is MNHEY and CDR2 SVGAGI.

V usage is TRBV6-5 and J usage is TRBJ2-3, with 11 bases fitting TRBD2. This clonotype originated in a woman aged 18-29 years in good health. Sequenced: blood. CDR3 coding DNA: TGTGCCAGCAGCACTAGCGGGAGCTCCGGAGATACGCAGTATTTT. This translates into CASSTSGSSGDTQYF.